Below, 13 T cell receptor beta chains from the same sample are listed, as sequenced in a study of blood T cell repertoires in COVID-19. Here immunoSEQ multiplex PCR was the method, and the copy in TCRdb shows in-frame clones only, minus some. The data contain 200,000 to 300,000 clones, about 83% of them seen just once; the ten biggest clones take up approximately 4%. What was sequenced was PBMCs or T cells enriched from blood (not recorded which). These receptors came from a woman in her thirties or forties who had been exposed to COVID-19.

The chain uses TRBV18 and TRBJ1-5; 7 nucleotides align to TRBD1. With V trimmed by 1 base and J by 10 bases, 16 bases remained unmatched. This CDR3 is built from 17 residues. CDR1 and CDR2 from the germline V gene are KGHSH and LQKENI. The CDR3: CASSPQGGRGDFRPQHF. In DNA form, the CDR3 reads TGTGCCAGCTCACCACAGGGGGGCAGGGGGGATTTCCGTCCCCAGCATTTT.

This clone showed up just once. The gene calls are TRBV10-3 and TRBJ1-1; 7 nucleotides line up with TRBD1. Trimming at V came to 10 bases and at J to 7 bases, leaving 6 bases not matched to a gene. CDR3 length: 11 residues. Looked up from germline, CDR1 is ENHRY and CDR2 is SYGVKD. The CDR3 is CATLGTVEAFF. The CDR3 DNA is TGTGCCACCCTGGGGACAGTTGAAGCTTTCTTT.

The chain combines TRBV12-3 or TRBV12-4 with TRBJ2-1; TRBD2 matches at 11 bases. CDR3 length: 13 residues. J was trimmed by 4 bases and V by 8 bases; bases with no gene match: 1. CDR3 protein: CASGTSGYNEQFF. In nucleotides, the CDR3 is TGTGCCAGCGGGACTAGCGGATACAATGAGCAGTTCTTC.

The chain couples TRBV20-1 to TRBJ2-7; 9 bases are a match to TRBD2. The V and J ends lost 3 bases and 3 bases, in that order; junction bases with no gene match: 3. Germline V lookup: CDR1 DFQATT, CDR2 SNEGSKA (reference sequence). The CDR3 runs 13 residues. The CDR3 region is CSASPSGVYEQYF. CDR3 nucleotides: TGCAGTGCTAGTCCTAGCGGGGTCTACGAGCAGTACTTC.

The rearrangement joins TRBV15 to TRBJ1-2; 10 nucleotides align to TRBD1. V gave up 2 bases and J gave up 0 bases; unmatched junction bases: 9. The CDR3 spans 18 residues. CDR1 and CDR2 from the germline V gene are LNHNV and YYDKDF (reference sequence). This CDR3 is CATSRTRTGGPSNYGYTF. CDR3 nucleotide sequence: TGTGCCACCAGCAGAACGAGGACAGGGGGGCCCTCTAACTATGGCTACACCTTC.

The chain is built from TRBV4-2 and TRBJ1-3; 8 bases agree with TRBD1. V was clipped by 0 bases and J by 0 bases; unmatched bases: 7. Germline lookup yields CDR1 LGHNA and CDR2 YNFKEQ. CDR3 length: 18 amino acids. CDR3 DNA: TGTGCCAGCAGCCAAGATCTTGGACAGGGATACTCTGGAAACACCATATATTTT. Encoded protein: CASSQDLGQGYSGNTIYF.

This chain joins TRBV7-2 and TRBJ1-2; D might be TRBD1 (6 bases). Germline assignment: CDR1 SGHTA and CDR2 FQGNSA. Trimming removed 4 bases at V and 8 bases at J, with 20 bases between. This CDR3 region has 15 residues. The CDR3 region is CASSSEETGPRGYTF. In nucleotides, the CDR3 is TGTGCCAGCAGCTCCGAAGAAACAGGGCCGAGGGGCTACACCTTC.

V is TRBV9 and J is TRBJ2-1; no clear D. Trimming removed 2 bases from V and 5 bases from J, with 11 bases in between. Germline-derived CDR1 and CDR2 are SGDLS and YYNGEE. CDR3 length equals 14 residues. The CDR3, as DNA: TGTGCCAGCAGCGTTAGAACCAGCGACAATGAGCAGTTCTTC. Translating it yields CASSVRTSDNEQFF.

The chain recombines TRBV6-6 with TRBJ2-5; TRBD2 matches 8 bases. This CDR3 spans 14 amino acids. Germline V gene lookup returns CDR1 MNHNY and CDR2 SVGAGI (reference sequence). The V gene end was trimmed by 8 bases and the J gene end by 1 base; junction bases not matched to a gene: 6. The CDR3 DNA reads as TGTGCCAGCGCCCCCACTAGCGGCCAAGAGACCCAGTACTTC. Translated, it gives CASAPTSGQETQYF.

J is TRBJ2-7 and V is TRBV5-1; 9 nucleotides match TRBD2. This CDR3 is 15 amino acids long. Germline V gene sequence: CDR1 SGHRS, CDR2 YFSETQ. V dropped 4 bases and J dropped 0; count of bases not matched to a gene: 5. CDR3 DNA sequence: TGCGCCAGCAGCCCTCTAGCGGGGTACTCCTACGAGCAGTACTTC. It encodes CASSPLAGYSYEQYF.

This chain uses TRBV6-5 with TRBJ1-6; a possible D gene is TRBD1 (5 bases). Germline V gene sequence: CDR1 MNHEY, CDR2 SVGAGI. CDR3 length: 14 amino acids. Trimming removed 7 bases at V and 8 bases at J, with 15 bases between. The CDR3 bases are TGTGCCAGCAAACCGGGTATCAGGGATTCACCCCTCCACTTT. Translation gives CASKPGIRDSPLHF.

This clone has a handful of counts. The V gene is TRBV7-9, the J gene TRBJ1-1; 7 nucleotides align to TRBD1. Losses at the gene ends were 2 bases for V and 1 base for J; bases not matched to a gene: 1. The CDR3 contains 14 residues. The germline gives CDR1 SEHNR, CDR2 FQNEAQ (reference sequence). CDR3 coding DNA: TGTGCCAGCAGCTTACAGGGGGGGAACACTGAAGCTTTCTTT. This encodes CASSLQGGNTEAFF.

V is TRBV6-5 and J is TRBJ1-4, with D tentatively TRBD1 (5 bases). The germline CDR1 and CDR2 sequences are MNHEY and SVGAGI. The CDR3 extends over 14 amino acids. The V end was cut by 2 bases, the J end by 5 bases, with 9 bases between. DNA of the CDR3: TGTGCCAGCAGTTACAGGGGATTGAATGAAAAACTGTTTTTT. Translating gives CASSYRGLNEKLFF.